A selection of T cell receptor beta chains follows, all from one sample in a study of lymphopenia after photon versus proton radiotherapy. Libraries were prepared by immunoSEQ multiplex PCR; TCRdb keeps only in-frame clonotypes and omits some of them. This sample has tens of thousands of clones; 65% to 90% occur once, and the top ten carry 2.2%. The specimen was peripheral blood, collected from a patient treated with photon-based radiotherapy. These receptors came from a middle-aged man with gastric cancer. The CDR3 runs from the conserved cysteine through the conserved F or W. The D gene is left open where the match is weak. Expanded clones get a size class; other rows say once, few or many, or leave the size out.

d_gene	abundance	v_gene	j_gene	CDR3nt	CDR3aa
.	.	TRBV19	TRBJ1-2	TGTGCCAGTAGTATAGGGCCTCCCAGCGATGGCTACACCTTC	CASSIGPPSDGYTF
.	.	TRBV19	TRBJ2-7	TGTGCCAGTAGTACCCCAGGGTACGAGCAGTACTTC	CASSTPGYEQYF
.	.	TRBV6-1	TRBJ1-5	TGTGCCAGCAGTGAGCCAGGGCGATTAAGGAATCAGCCCCAGCATTTT	CASSEPGRLRNQPQHF
TRBD2	.	TRBV5-1	TRBJ2-3	TGCGCCAGCAGCTGGACGACTAGCGGGGGTGGGACAGATACGCAGTATTTT	CASSWTTSGGGTDTQYF
TRBD2	.	TRBV7-9	TRBJ2-3	TGTGCCAGCAGCCTAAGCGGGGGGGCCGCCGATACGCAGTATTTT	CASSLSGGAADTQYF
TRBD2	.	TRBV5-1	TRBJ2-3	TGCGCCAGCAGCCTTAGCGGGGAATTGGATACGCAGTATTTT	CASSLSGELDTQYF
TRBD2	.	TRBV7-6	TRBJ2-3	TGTGCCAGCAGCTCCGGGACTAGCGGGGGGCACGGAGATACGCAGTATTTT	CASSSGTSGGHGDTQYF
TRBD2	.	TRBV6-5	TRBJ2-2	TGTGCCAGCAGTAGCGGGGGGCCGAACACCGGGGAGCTGTTTTTT	CASSSGGPNTGELFF
.	.	TRBV30	TRBJ2-7	TGTGCCTGGAACCCACAGGGATACGAGCAGTACTTC	CAWNPQGYEQYF
.	.	TRBV11-2	TRBJ2-7	TGTGCCAGCAGCTTATGGGCCAAAGACTACGAGCAGTACTTC	CASSLWAKDYEQYF
.	.	TRBV27	TRBJ1-2	TGTGCCAGCAGGACCCTCGGTCAGGGCGCCAACTATGGCTACACCTTC	CASRTLGQGANYGYTF
.	.	TRBV5-1	TRBJ1-1	TGCGCCAGCAGCTTGGGGGGCCCCGCGGGGACTGAAGCTTTCTTT	CASSLGGPAGTEAFF
.	.	TRBV11-3	TRBJ1-1	TGTGCCAGCAGCTTCGGGACGAGTGAAGCTTTCTTT	CASSFGTSEAFF
TRBD1	.	TRBV29-1	TRBJ1-4	TGCAGCGTGGTCTGGACAGGGGTGGGGGAAAAACTGTTTTTT	CSVVWTGVGEKLFF
TRBD1	.	TRBV4-2	TRBJ1-2	TGTGCCAGCAGCCAAGATGGCGGAGCGCGGACAGGCAACTATGGCTACACCTTC	CASSQDGGARTGNYGYTF
.	.	TRBV6-6	TRBJ2-1	TGTGCCAGCAGCCCGTCGACTAAGCGGACCTACAATGAGCAGTTCTTC	CASSPSTKRTYNEQFF
TRBD1	.	TRBV7-9	TRBJ1-2	TGTGCCAGCATGGGGACAGGGGGCGATGGCTACACCTTC	CASMGTGGDGYTF
.	few	TRBV19	TRBJ1-5	TGTGCCAGTAGTATAACCCGGGGGGGCAATCAGCCCCAGCATTTT	CASSITRGGNQPQHF
.	.	TRBV28	TRBJ2-4	TGTGCCAGCAGTCTGGCTCTAGCCAAAAACATTCAGTACTTC	CASSLALAKNIQYF
.	few	TRBV7-3	TRBJ2-2	TGTGCCAGCAGCCCCGTGACCGGGGAGCTGTTTTTT	CASSPVTGELFF
TRBD2	.	TRBV11-1	TRBJ2-2	TGTGCCAGCAGCTTAGGGAGACTAGCGGGGGGACGGAACACCGGGGAGCTGTTTTTT	CASSLGRLAGGRNTGELFF
.	.	TRBV5-6	TRBJ1-1	TGTGCCAGCAGCCGTGGGGGGACTGAAGCTTTCTTT	CASSRGGTEAFF
TRBD1	.	TRBV19	TRBJ1-5	TGTGCCAGTAAAAGGGACAGGGCAAGCAATCAGCCCCAGCATTTT	CASKRDRASNQPQHF
TRBD1	.	TRBV5-4	TRBJ1-3	TGTGCCAGCAGCTTACAACAGGGGAACACCATATATTTT	CASSLQQGNTIYF
TRBD1	.	TRBV13	TRBJ1-3	TGTGCCAGCAGCTGGGGGACAGGTACCCCTGGAAACACCATATATTTT	CASSWGTGTPGNTIYF
TRBD1	.	TRBV4-3	TRBJ2-6	TGCGCCAGCAGCCAAGACCTGGACAGGGGGGCCAACGTCCTGACTTTC	CASSQDLDRGANVLTF
TRBD1	.	TRBV10-3	TRBJ1-2	TGTGCCATCAGTGAGCCCCCGGGACAGGGGGTTATTAACTATGGCTACACCTTC	CAISEPPGQGVINYGYTF
.	.	TRBV6-5	TRBJ2-6	TGTGCCAGCAGTCTTGGGACTCCCGGGGCCAACGTCCTGACTTTC	CASSLGTPGANVLTF
.	.	TRBV6-5	TRBJ1-1	TGTGCCAGCAAAACAGTGAGTGAAGCTTTCTTT	CASKTVSEAFF
.	.	TRBV6-4	TRBJ1-2	TGTGCCAGCAGCCCCAGGGGAGACAGGTGGAACTATGGCTACACCTTC	CASSPRGDRWNYGYTF
TRBD1	.	TRBV18	TRBJ2-7	TGTGCCAGCTCAATCGGACAGGTTTACGAGCAGTACTTC	CASSIGQVYEQYF
.	.	TRBV9	TRBJ2-3	TGTGCCAGCAGCACCGGGACGGTGAGCACAGATACGCAGTATTTT	CASSTGTVSTDTQYF
TRBD1	.	TRBV7-2	TRBJ2-5	TGTGCCAGCAGGAGACAGGGGGCCGAGACCCAGTACTTC	CASRRQGAETQYF
.	.	TRBV11-2	TRBJ1-1	TGTGCCAGCAGCTTAGATCCTTCCAGCAGGAAAGCTTTCTTT	CASSLDPSSRKAFF
.	.	TRBV19	TRBJ2-3	TGTGCCAGTAGTGCAGTACACCTCACAGATACGCAGTATTTT	CASSAVHLTDTQYF
TRBD1	.	TRBV9	TRBJ1-2	TGTGCCAGCAGCCGTGCGGCCCCGGGACAGGTGGCACAGGGCTACACCTTC	CASSRAAPGQVAQGYTF
TRBD1	.	TRBV6-1	TRBJ2-7	TGTGCCTCAGAGGGGACAGGGAGCTACGAGCAGTACTTC	CASEGTGSYEQYF
TRBD1	.	TRBV4-3	TRBJ1-2	TGCGCCAGCAGCCAAACCCTCCGGACAGGGGATGGCTACACCTTC	CASSQTLRTGDGYTF
TRBD1	once	TRBV27	TRBJ1-2	TGTGCCAGCAGTTCTACCGGGACAGGTGGTGGCTACACCTTC	CASSSTGTGGGYTF
.	.	TRBV7-2	TRBJ2-3	TGTGCCAGCAGCTTACAGGGGACGACCCCCACAGATACGCAGTATTTT	CASSLQGTTPTDTQYF
TRBD2	.	TRBV5-1	TRBJ2-1	TGCGCCAGCAGCCAGACTAGCGGGGGGTTCTACAATGAGCAGTTCTTC	CASSQTSGGFYNEQFF
.	.	TRBV30	TRBJ1-4	TGTGCCGTTGGTCTGGGAGATAATGAAAAACTGTTTTTT	CAVGLGDNEKLFF
.	once	TRBV4-1	TRBJ2-4	TGCGCCAGCAGCCCAGGGGTGAGGGCCAAAAACATTCAGTACTTC	CASSPGVRAKNIQYF
TRBD1	.	TRBV5-1	TRBJ1-1	TGCGCCAGCACCCCTACAGGGGTGAACACTGAAGCTTTCTTT	CASTPTGVNTEAFF
.	.	TRBV7-2	TRBJ2-5	TGTGCCAGCAGCCCCTCCTTGGAGACCCAGTACTTC	CASSPSLETQYF
.	.	TRBV7-9	TRBJ2-2	TGTGCCAGCAGCTTAGGCCAGGCCACCGGGGAGCTGTTTTTT	CASSLGQATGELFF
.	.	TRBV5-5	TRBJ2-5	TGTGCCAGCAGATTTGACGTGGGGATATCCCAAGAGACCCAGTACTTC	CASRFDVGISQETQYF
TRBD1	few	TRBV19	TRBJ1-6	TGTGCCAGTAAACCGGGACAGGGGTTTTCACCCCTCCACTTT	CASKPGQGFSPLHF
.	.	TRBV27	TRBJ2-5	TGTGCCAGCAGTGTCAGGGGACCGGGGGGAGAGACCCAGTACTTC	CASSVRGPGGETQYF
.	.	TRBV30	TRBJ2-7	TGTGCCTGGAGTCCGTTCCTTGACAGTCGGGACGAGCAGTACTTC	CAWSPFLDSRDEQYF
.	.	TRBV4-2	TRBJ1-2	TGTGCCAGCAGCCAAGCGGACGTCGCTAACTATGGCTACACCTTC	CASSQADVANYGYTF
TRBD2	once	TRBV7-9	TRBJ2-7	TGTGCCAGCAGCCCGCGGGGGATGACCTCCTACGAGCAGTACTTC	CASSPRGMTSYEQYF
TRBD1	.	TRBV29-1	TRBJ2-5	TGCAGCGTTGAAGGAGGGACAGGGGGCAGGGAGACCCAGTACTTC	CSVEGGTGGRETQYF